This T cell receptor beta chain was sequenced in a study of blood T cell repertoires in COVID-19. Study-level information: T cells, B-cell-depleted T cells, or PBMCs supplied cDNA or gDNA.

Authors' processing steps: Estimates of nucleated cell counts were drawn from the amplification of reference gene primers. Method: immunoSEQ multiplex PCR; TCRdb's copy keeps in-frame clones and lacks some. V, J and clone size were drawn from that table, and D and trimming were deduced from the DNA. This table holds roughly 40,000 clones, around 83% found once. Trimming cost V 4 bases and J 1 base, with 8 bases left between them. The CDR3 contains 13 residues. Germline loops: CDR1 SGHRS, CDR2 YFSETQ. This clone was counted between two and nine times. This sequence originates from a man aged 70-80 years with acute or convalescent COVID-19. The specimen was peripheral blood. The J gene is TRBJ1-1, the V gene TRBV5-1; D gene ambiguous. The CDR3 nucleotides read TGCGCCAGCAGCCCCGACTGGAACACTGAAGCTTTCTTT. As protein: CASSPDWNTEAFF. Together with reference TRBV5-1 and TRBJ1-1, the CDR3 gives the full variable domain: KAGVTQTPRYLIKTRGQQVTLSCSPISGHRSVSWYQQTPGQGLQFLFEYFSETQRNKGNFPGRFSGRQFSNSRSEMNVSTLELGDSALYLCASSPDWNTEAFFGQGTRLTVV.